Below are 8 T cell receptor beta chains sequenced from a single sample in a study of T cell responses to AZD1222 COVID-19 vaccine. TCRdb keeps only in-frame clones here, not all; method: immunoSEQ multiplex PCR. The table has tens of thousands of clones, roughly 90% seen once. The sequences come from peripheral blood, collected on day 0 of MenACWY control vaccination. These receptors all stem from an adult in good health.

The chain's CDR3 is CASSWGLAGNNEQFF. CDR3 DNA sequence: TGCGCCAGCAGCTGGGGACTAGCGGGAAACAATGAGCAGTTCTTC. This chain links TRBV5-1 with TRBJ2-1; 13 nucleotides line up with TRBD2. Trimming cost V 3 bases and J 5 bases; bases outside gene matches: 2. CDR1 is SGHRS, CDR2 YFSETQ, per germline. This CDR3 region has 15 residues.

DNA of the CDR3: TGTGCCAGCAGCCTCCTGGAGGGGCAGTCACCCCTCCACTTT. The encoded protein is CASSLLEGQSPLHF. The chain joins TRBV7-2 to TRBJ1-6; a weak D match, TRBD1 (5 bases). The CDR3 contains 14 residues. The V gene's germline CDR1 is SGHTA and CDR2 FQGNSA. V was trimmed by 5 bases and J by 10 bases, leaving 15 bases between them.

V and J are TRBV28 and TRBJ1-1; D might be TRBD1 (6 bases). The CDR3 spans 15 residues. Trimming stripped 5 bases from V and 0 bases from J, with 13 bases between. From germline, CDR1 is MDHEN and CDR2 SYDVKM. The CDR3 region is CASSPQGGMNTEAFF. In DNA form, the CDR3 reads TGTGCCAGCAGTCCCCAAGGGGGAATGAACACTGAAGCTTTCTTT.

This clone appeared a single time. This rearrangement joins TRBV27 to TRBJ1-1; tentative D call: TRBD1 (5 bases). The CDR3 contains 13 residues. V was trimmed by 6 bases and J by 0 bases, leaving 8 bases between them. Germline CDR1 and CDR2: MNHEY and SMNVEV (reference sequence). CDR3 sequence: CASRDNLNTEAFF. The CDR3 DNA follows: TGTGCCAGCAGGGACAACCTGAACACTGAAGCTTTCTTT.

The chain is built from TRBV5-6 and TRBJ2-1; 12 bases are a match to TRBD1. Unmatched junction bases numbered 10, after V lost 3 bases and J lost 9 bases. CDR3 length equals 16 residues. CDR1 is SGHDT and CDR2 is YYEEEE in the germline V gene. Here the CDR3 reads CASSSPPGQGAGEQFF. The CDR3 DNA reads as TGTGCCAGCAGCTCACCCCCGGGACAGGGGGCGGGTGAGCAGTTCTTC.

V usage is TRBV24-1 and J usage is TRBJ2-7, with TRBD1 matching over 7 bases. V lost 5 bases and J lost 1; bases outside the gene matches: 7. CDR3 size: 15 residues. Looked up from germline, CDR1 is KGHDR and CDR2 is SFDVKD. As DNA, the CDR3 is TGTGCCACCAGTGGCCCCGGGACAGCTTCCTACGAGCAGTACTTC. The encoded protein is CATSGPGTASYEQYF.

Remarks on this clone: Other DNA sequences from this sample encode an identical CDR3 as well. V gene TRBV5-1 combines with J gene TRBJ2-7; 7 bases agree with TRBD1. The germline V gene has CDR1 SGHRS and CDR2 YFSETQ. The junction had 3 bases not matched to a gene; V was cut back by 0 bases and J by 6 bases. This CDR3 comprises 13 residues. As DNA, the CDR3 is TGCGCCAGCAGCTTGGGGACAGGAGGCGAGCAGTACTTC. Protein: CASSLGTGGEQYF.

This chain links TRBV28 with TRBJ1-5; no firm D call. Trimming stripped 3 bases from V and 3 bases from J, with 15 bases between. This CDR3 has 16 amino acids. The germline V gene has CDR1 MDHEN and CDR2 SYDVKM. DNA for the CDR3: TGTGCCAGCAGTTTCCCCCGCAACTACATCAATCAGCCCCAGCATTTT. Its translation: CASSFPRNYINQPQHF.